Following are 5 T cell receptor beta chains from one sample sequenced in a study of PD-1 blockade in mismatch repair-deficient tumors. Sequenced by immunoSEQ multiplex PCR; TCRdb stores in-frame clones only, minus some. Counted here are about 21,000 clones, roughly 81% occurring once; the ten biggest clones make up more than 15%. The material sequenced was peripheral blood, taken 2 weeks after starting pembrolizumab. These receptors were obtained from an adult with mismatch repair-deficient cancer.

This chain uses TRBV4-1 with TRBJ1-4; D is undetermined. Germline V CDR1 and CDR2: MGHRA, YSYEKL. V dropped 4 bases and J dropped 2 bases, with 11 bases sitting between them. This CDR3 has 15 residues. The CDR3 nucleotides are TGCGCCAGCAGCCGCCTACAGACCACTAATGAAAAACTGTTTTTT. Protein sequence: CASSRLQTTNEKLFF.

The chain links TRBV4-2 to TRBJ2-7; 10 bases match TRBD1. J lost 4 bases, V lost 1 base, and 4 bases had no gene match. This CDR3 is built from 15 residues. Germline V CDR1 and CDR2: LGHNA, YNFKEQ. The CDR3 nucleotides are TGTGCCAGCAGCCAAGGGACAGGGGGGGGGTACGAGCAGTACTTC. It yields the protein CASSQGTGGGYEQYF.

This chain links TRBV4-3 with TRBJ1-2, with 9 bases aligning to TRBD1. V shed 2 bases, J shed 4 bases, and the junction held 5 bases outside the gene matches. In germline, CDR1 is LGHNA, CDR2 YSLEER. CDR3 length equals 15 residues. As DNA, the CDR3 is TGCGCCAGCAGCCAATCCCGACAGGGGGGCTATGGCTACACCTTC. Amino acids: CASSQSRQGGYGYTF.

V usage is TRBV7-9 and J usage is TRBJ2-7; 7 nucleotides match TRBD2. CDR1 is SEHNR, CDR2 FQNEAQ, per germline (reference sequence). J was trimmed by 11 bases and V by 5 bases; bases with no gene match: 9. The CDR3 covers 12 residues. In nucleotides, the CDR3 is TGTGCCAGCAGCCTCCCTGGGGGGGACGAGTACTTC. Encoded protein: CASSLPGGDEYF.

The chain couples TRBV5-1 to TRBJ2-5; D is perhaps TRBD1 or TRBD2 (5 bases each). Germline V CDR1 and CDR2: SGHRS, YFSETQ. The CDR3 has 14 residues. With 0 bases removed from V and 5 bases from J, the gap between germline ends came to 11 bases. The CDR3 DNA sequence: TGCGCCAGCAGCTTGGGAGTGGGACCCGAGACCCAGTACTTC. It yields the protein CASSLGVGPETQYF.